The 3 T cell receptor beta chains listed next were all sequenced from one sample in a study of cytomegalovirus exposure and HLA in healthy donors. This PCR relied on a set of 60 Vbeta primers and 13 Jbeta primers. The data were produced by immunoSEQ multiplex PCR, yet TCRdb's version contains in-frame clones alone and is incomplete. The sample shows 150,000 or so clones, 75% to 90% of them seen only once. Specimen: PBMCs. Source of these receptors: a man aged 50-59 years in good health and CMV-seropositive.

A few counts support this clone. The rearrangement joins TRBV7-2 to TRBJ2-7; D is perhaps TRBD1 (5 bases). Between the trimmed V and J ends, which lost 1 base and 2 bases, there was a span of 24 bases. Germline values: CDR1 SGHTA, CDR2 FQGNSA. There are 19 residues in the CDR3. CDR3 sequence reads: CASSLEFSVGVNFPYEQYF. CDR3 DNA: TGTGCCAGCAGCTTAGAGTTTTCGGTAGGGGTGAACTTTCCCTACGAGCAGTACTTC.

The gene calls are TRBV5-6 and TRBJ1-5; D unclear. V lost 4 bases and J 2 bases, leaving 4 bases between the germline ends. The V gene's germline CDR1 is SGHDT and CDR2 YYEEEE. CDR3 length: 12 residues. CDR3 coding DNA: TGTGCCAGCAGCGCAGGCAATCAGCCCCAGCATTTT. Encoded protein: CASSAGNQPQHF.

This sequence joins TRBV7-6 and TRBJ2-3; D possibly corresponds to TRBD1 (6 bases). V lost 4 bases, J lost 0 bases, and 14 bases lay in between. CDR1 is SGHVS and CDR2 is FNYEAQ in the germline V gene. The length of the CDR3 is 16 residues. Here the CDR3 DNA reads TGTGCCAGCAGCTCCGGACAGCCTCCTAGCACAGATACGCAGTATTTT. Protein sequence: CASSSGQPPSTDTQYF. The full variable domain, rest sourced from reference TRBV7-6 and TRBJ2-3, is GAGVSQSPRYKVTKRGQDVALRCDPISGHVSLYWYRQALGQGPEFLTYFNYEAQQDKSGLPNDRFSAERPEGSISTLTIQRTEQRDSAMYRCASSSGQPPSTDTQYFGPGTRLTVL.